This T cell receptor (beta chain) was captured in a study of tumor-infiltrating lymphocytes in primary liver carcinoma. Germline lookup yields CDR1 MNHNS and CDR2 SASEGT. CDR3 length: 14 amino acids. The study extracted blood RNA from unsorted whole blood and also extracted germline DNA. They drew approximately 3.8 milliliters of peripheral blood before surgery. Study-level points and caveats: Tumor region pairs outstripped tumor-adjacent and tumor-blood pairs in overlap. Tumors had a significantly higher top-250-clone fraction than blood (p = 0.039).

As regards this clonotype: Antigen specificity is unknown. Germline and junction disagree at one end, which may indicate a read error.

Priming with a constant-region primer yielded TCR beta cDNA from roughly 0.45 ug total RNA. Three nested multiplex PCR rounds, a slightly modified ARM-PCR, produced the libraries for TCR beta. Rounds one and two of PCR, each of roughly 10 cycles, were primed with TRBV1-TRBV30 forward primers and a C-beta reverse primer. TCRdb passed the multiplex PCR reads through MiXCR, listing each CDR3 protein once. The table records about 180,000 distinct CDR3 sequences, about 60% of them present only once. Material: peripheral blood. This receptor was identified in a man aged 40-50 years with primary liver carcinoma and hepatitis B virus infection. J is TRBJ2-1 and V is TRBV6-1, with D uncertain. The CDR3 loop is CAISELPSTDEQFF. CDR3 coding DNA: TGTGCCATCAGTGAACTACCTTCGACGGATGAGCAGTTCTTC.